The T cell receptor beta chain under discussion was sequenced for a study of CD4 T cells in relation to SARS-CoV-2 and coronaviruses. Study background: TCR beta CDR3s were sequenced after roughly ten-day antigen culture of PBMCs. Negative control cultures got HIV-1 Nef peptides or no peptide. Study-level findings and limits: Crossreactive clones expanded significantly less to SARS-CoV-2 than monoreactive clones.

In regard to this clone: The target antigen is unknown.

TCRdb's copy holds only in-frame clones and misses some; the assay was immunoSEQ multiplex PCR. The sample lists about 22,000 clones, about 69% occurring once. Unexposed donor CD4+ T cells date from 2011-2018, before the COVID-19 pandemic. Isolation of CD4+ T cells took place after 10 days in culture. As cell numbers allowed, unexposed-donor CD4+ T cells faced SARS-CoV-2 S/N and four cold-coronavirus spikes. Per germline, CDR1 SGHTA and CDR2 FQGNSA. Unmatched junction bases numbered 4, after V lost 1 base and J lost 5 bases. CDR3 size: 15 residues. The specimen was CD4+ T cells from PBMCs, cultured in vitro. This clonotype was obtained from a human donor in good health. The chain is built from TRBV7-2 and TRBJ2-5; 10 bases match TRBD1. In DNA, the CDR3 is TGTGCCAGCAGCTTAGGGGACAGGGGCAGGGAGACCCAGTACTTC. The encoded protein is CASSLGDRGRETQYF.